Listed here are 27 T cell receptor beta chains from one sample, sequenced in a study of blood T cell dynamics during melanoma immunotherapy. This table comes from immunoSEQ multiplex PCR, and its TCRdb copy is limited to in-frame clones, with some not included. Counted here are a few thousand clones, about 90% occurring once; the ten biggest clones make up around 31%. Sample time point: pre-treatment baseline. This specimen was blood, taken from a patient treated with checkpoint blockade. The receptors stem from a human donor with melanoma.

This clone was detected only a few times. The CDR3 DNA reads TGTGCCACCCAGCGGGGCAGGGTTGGGGAGACCCAGTACTTC. This encodes CATQRGRVGETQYF. V gene TRBV7-2 combines with J gene TRBJ2-5, with 7 bases lining up with TRBD2. In germline, CDR1 is SGHTA, CDR2 FQGNSA. The CDR3 has 14 residues. Losses at the gene ends were 10 bases for V and 5 bases for J; bases not matched to a gene: 13. Full variable domain (outside the CDR3, taken from reference TRBV7-2 and TRBJ2-5): GAGVSQSPSNKVTEKGKDVELRCDPISGHTALYWYRQSLGQGLEFLIYFQGNSAPDKSGLPSDRFSAERTGGSVSTLTIQRTQQEDSAVYLCATQRGRVGETQYFGPGTRLLVL.

A single count supports this clone. V gene TRBV5-5 combines with J gene TRBJ2-7; D unresolved. The germline CDR1 and CDR2 sequences are SGHKS and YYEKEE (reference sequence). V gave up 4 bases and J gave up 0 bases, with 14 bases separating them. CDR3 length: 15 amino acids. In DNA form, the CDR3 reads TGTGCCAGCAGCCTGACCCCGGTGCTCTCCTACGAGCAGTACTTC. Its translation: CASSLTPVLSYEQYF.

This rearrangement joins TRBV7-3 to TRBJ2-1; 9 bases are shared with TRBD1. Germline values: CDR1 SGHTA, CDR2 FQGTGA. The CDR3 extends over 13 amino acids. The J segment lost 10 bases and the V segment lost 3 bases, leaving 4 bases of the junction unmatched. The CDR3 loop reads CASSFGQGREQFF. CDR3 DNA sequence: TGTGCCAGCAGCTTCGGACAGGGGCGCGAGCAGTTCTTC.

The rearrangement uses TRBV7-3 and TRBJ1-3; D call uncertain. This CDR3 is built from 14 residues. Germline loops: CDR1 SGHTA, CDR2 FQGTGA. V was trimmed by 3 bases and J by 0 bases, leaving 6 bases between them. The CDR3 loop reads CASSLDNSGNTIYF. The CDR3, as DNA: TGTGCCAGCAGCTTGGATAACTCTGGAAACACCATATATTTT.

To note about this clone: The sample contains more than one DNA sequence encoding this CDR3. V gene TRBV25-1 combines with J gene TRBJ1-2; D remains ambiguous. The germline V and J ends were trimmed by 4 bases and 3 bases, with 9 bases remaining between them. CDR3 length: 13 amino acids. The germline V gene has CDR1 MGHDK and CDR2 SYGVNS. The CDR3 bases are TGTGCCAGCAGTGTGTACCGTGACTATGGCTACACCTTC. It is translated as CASSVYRDYGYTF.

This chain uses TRBV4-3 with TRBJ2-2, with TRBD2 as a possible D gene (7 bases). Germline CDR1 reads LGHNA; CDR2 reads YSLEER. With 1 base removed from V and 6 bases from J, the gap between germline ends came to 18 bases. This CDR3 comprises 17 residues. The CDR3, as DNA: TGCGCCAGCAGCCAAGCCCAGGGGCGGGGGATGGCCGGGGAGCTGTTTTTT. It is translated as CASSQAQGRGMAGELFF.

This chain joins TRBV6-1 and TRBJ2-2; D possibly matches TRBD1 or TRBD2 (7 bases each). The CDR3 spans 16 residues. V was trimmed by 4 bases and J by 3 bases, leaving 15 bases between them. The germline V gene has CDR1 MNHNS and CDR2 SASEGT. As DNA, the CDR3 is TGTGCCAGCAGTGTGGCGGCAGGGGGGGACACCGGGGAGCTGTTTTTT. It encodes CASSVAAGGDTGELFF.

This rearrangement joins TRBV19 to TRBJ2-1; D not resolved. Germline assignment: CDR1 LNHDA and CDR2 SQIVND (reference sequence). V was trimmed by 3 bases and J by 0 bases, leaving 18 bases between them. This CDR3 contains 18 residues. CDR3 nucleotides: TGTGCCAGTAGTATCGCCGCAATGTCAGCCCCCTCCTACAATGAGCAGTTCTTC. Its translation: CASSIAAMSAPSYNEQFF.

This clone was detected only once. The genes are TRBV25-1 and TRBJ1-1; the D gene is possibly TRBD1 (6 bases). CDR1 and CDR2 from the germline V gene are MGHDK and SYGVNS. This CDR3 region has 12 residues. V was pared by 6 bases and J by 1 base, with 6 bases between. The CDR3 loop reads CASRQGNTEAFF. In DNA, the CDR3 is TGTGCCAGCAGACAGGGGAACACTGAAGCTTTCTTT.

This chain links TRBV2 with TRBJ1-2; D remains unclear. V lost 2 bases and J lost 4, with 2 bases in between. Germline CDR1 SNHLY, CDR2 FYNNEI. The CDR3 runs 11 residues. CDR3 loop: CASSEPYGYTF. Here the CDR3 DNA reads TGTGCCAGCAGTGAACCCTATGGCTACACCTTC.

This sequence joins TRBV4-3 and TRBJ2-5, with TRBD1 matching 9 bases. Germline V gene data show CDR1 as LGHNA and CDR2 as YSLEER. This CDR3 has 15 amino acids. J was trimmed by 5 bases and V by 4 bases; bases with no gene match: 8. The CDR3 region is CASSRGQGRVETQYF. The CDR3 bases are TGCGCCAGCAGCCGCGGACAGGGGCGGGTCGAGACCCAGTACTTC.

The rearrangement joins TRBV6-5 to TRBJ2-1, with D perhaps matching TRBD1 (6 bases). V gave up 4 bases and J gave up 4 bases, with 8 bases separating them. The CDR3 contains 13 residues. From germline, CDR1 is MNHEY and CDR2 SVGAGI. The CDR3 nucleotides read TGTGCCAGCAGTTCGACAGGTTACAATGAGCAGTTCTTC. It specifies CASSSTGYNEQFF.

The table lists this clone with a count of one. This chain connects TRBV25-1 to TRBJ2-1; D unclear. Germline assignment: CDR1 MGHDK and CDR2 SYGVNS. V lost 8 bases and J lost 0, with 8 bases in between. The CDR3 is 13 amino acids. CDR3 in amino acids: CASSVGSYNEQFF. CDR3 coding DNA: TGTGCCAGCTCGGTGGGCTCCTACAATGAGCAGTTCTTC.

A word on this clone: Germline and junction disagree at one end, which may indicate a read error. The identical CDR3 is also encoded by other nucleotide sequences in the sample. The V gene is TRBV19, the J gene TRBJ2-3; D gene ambiguous. Germline V gives CDR1 LNHDA, CDR2 SQIVND (reference sequence). This CDR3 region has 15 residues. The CDR3 nucleotides are TGTGCCAGTAGTGAACGACGGTCGCGCACGGATACGCAGTATTTT. It specifies CASSERRSRTDTQYF.

The V gene is TRBV11-3, the J gene TRBJ2-3, with a weak D call TRBD2 (5 bases). CDR1 SGHNT and CDR2 YENEEA come from the germline V gene. Trimming shortened V by 2 bases and J by 1 base, and 7 bases separated the two germline ends. This CDR3 spans 14 amino acids. CDR3 in amino acids: CASSLNGGTDTQYF. CDR3 bases: TGTGCCAGCAGCTTAAACGGGGGCACAGATACGCAGTATTTT.

This clone appeared once. V gene TRBV6-5 combines with J gene TRBJ1-5, with D possibly being TRBD1 (6 bases). The V end was cut by 6 bases, the J end by 4 bases, with 10 bases between. Germline V lookup: CDR1 MNHEY, CDR2 SVGAGI. The CDR3 is made up of 13 amino acids. CDR3 sequence reads: CASRKGENQPQHF. CDR3 sequence (DNA): TGTGCCAGCAGAAAGGGGGAGAATCAGCCCCAGCATTTT.

The CDR3 loop is CASSLGVNYGYTF. CDR3 coding DNA: TGTGCCAGCAGCTTAGGCGTTAACTATGGCTACACCTTC. The chain is built from TRBV7-2 and TRBJ1-2; D unresolved. Germline loops: CDR1 SGHTA, CDR2 FQGNSA. The V and J ends lost 1 base and 1 base respectively, with 4 bases between them. The CDR3 loop spans 13 amino acids.

With respect to this clone: Compared with germline, one end of the junction differs, possibly owing to a read error. The rearrangement joins TRBV7-9 to TRBJ1-1; D gene unclear. Germline V gene sequence: CDR1 SEHNR, CDR2 FQNEAQ (reference sequence). The CDR3 contains 12 residues. The CDR3 spells CASSREYDTPLF. The CDR3 DNA follows: TGTGCCAGCAGCAGAGAATACGACACCCCGCTCTTT.

This chain links TRBV2 with TRBJ2-1, with 9 bases aligning to TRBD2. The length of the CDR3 is 14 residues. In germline, CDR1 is SNHLY, CDR2 FYNNEI. The V segment lost 6 bases and the J segment 8 bases; nucleotides outside the gene matches: 8. The CDR3 here is CASREGLAGYEQFF. The CDR3 DNA follows: TGTGCCAGCAGGGAGGGACTAGCTGGCTATGAGCAGTTCTTC.

This chain connects TRBV7-6 to TRBJ1-5; the D is unclear. Germline assignment: CDR1 SGHVS and CDR2 FNYEAQ. The V and J ends lost 2 bases and 0 bases respectively, with 23 bases between them. The CDR3 runs to 20 residues. The CDR3 region is CASSLFPNPPGGDSNQPQHF. The CDR3 DNA follows: TGTGCCAGCAGCTTATTTCCCAACCCACCTGGAGGCGATAGCAATCAGCCCCAGCATTTT. The full variable domain, with the rest looked up from reference TRBV7-6 and TRBJ1-5, is GAGVSQSPRYKVTKRGQDVALRCDPISGHVSLYWYRQALGQGPEFLTYFNYEAQQDKSGLPNDRFSAERPEGSISTLTIQRTEQRDSAMYRCASSLFPNPPGGDSNQPQHFGDGTRLSIL.

This clone was found a few times. This chain joins TRBV7-9 and TRBJ1-5; D is possibly TRBD1 (6 bases). V was cut by 1 base and J by 7 bases, with 20 bases left in between. Germline CDR1 is SEHNR and CDR2 is FQNEAQ (reference sequence). The CDR3 sequence is 17 residues long. The CDR3 region has the DNA TGTGCCAGCAGCTTAGGGTGGGACACCCTAGGAGGGCAGCCCCAGCATTTT. Its protein is CASSLGWDTLGGQPQHF.

The chain carries TRBV4-1 and TRBJ1-1; perhaps TRBD1 as D (5 bases). Trimming removed 0 bases at V and 1 base at J, with 12 bases between. There are 16 residues in the CDR3. Germline CDR1 and CDR2: MGHRA and YSYEKL. The CDR3 sequence: CASSQDGGARNTEAFF. The CDR3 coding sequence is TGCGCCAGCAGCCAAGATGGCGGGGCCCGGAACACTGAAGCTTTCTTT.

The chain couples TRBV29-1 to TRBJ2-1, with 14 bases identical to TRBD2. CDR1 and CDR2 (germline): SQVTM, ANQGSEA. The CDR3 extends over 16 amino acids. V gave up 7 bases and J gave up 4 bases; unmatched junction bases: 9. The CDR3 nucleotides read TGCAGCGCAAAGACTAGCGGGAGGGCTACGTACAATGAGCAGTTCTTC. This translates into CSAKTSGRATYNEQFF.

The V gene is TRBV5-4, the J gene TRBJ2-2; 7 bases align to TRBD2. V was pared by 0 bases and J by 2 bases, with 4 bases of the junction left unmatched. The CDR3 is 16 residues long. In germline, CDR1 is SGHNT, CDR2 YYREEE (reference sequence). CDR3 in amino acids: CASSLGGGLNTGELFF. Written as DNA, the CDR3 is TGTGCCAGCAGCTTGGGGGGAGGGCTAAACACCGGGGAGCTGTTTTTT.

The chain has TRBV7-2 and TRBJ1-1; 9 bases match TRBD1. Germline loops: CDR1 SGHTA, CDR2 FQGNSA. This CDR3 has 15 amino acids. J gave up 8 bases and V 5 bases, and 12 bases lay outside the gene matches. CDR3 protein: CASSPRDREAGEAFF. The CDR3 DNA reads as TGTGCCAGCAGCCCCCGGGACAGGGAAGCTGGCGAAGCTTTCTTT.

By share, this clone counts as medium-sized. The chain carries TRBV4-3 and TRBJ2-2, with TRBD1 matching 8 bases. This CDR3 spans 16 amino acids. Germline CDR1 is LGHNA and CDR2 is YSLEER. V was pared by 5 bases and J by 3 bases, with 8 bases of the junction left unmatched. In DNA form, the CDR3 reads TGCGCCAGCAGCAGGGGCAGGGGGCAAGACACCGGGGAGCTGTTTTTT. Translating it yields CASSRGRGQDTGELFF.

The chain couples TRBV11-3 to TRBJ2-1, with 8 bases fitting TRBD2. The CDR3 runs 15 residues. V was pared by 2 bases and J by 7 bases, with 7 bases of the junction left unmatched. Germline CDR1 SGHNT, CDR2 YENEEA. The CDR3 sequence: CASSLTGTSKNEQFF. The CDR3 DNA is TGTGCCAGCAGCTTAACCGGGACTAGTAAGAATGAGCAGTTCTTC.